The next 14 T cell receptor beta chains were all read from a single sample in a study of blood T cell repertoires in COVID-19. Generated by immunoSEQ multiplex PCR, the TCRdb table keeps only in-frame clones and is missing some. The sample carries about 400,000 clones, roughly 87% recorded once. Specimen: PBMCs or T cells enriched from blood (not recorded which). The source is a woman aged 40 to 50 with acute COVID-19.

The rearrangement links TRBV2 to TRBJ1-3, with a tentative D call TRBD1 (6 bases). The germline CDR1 and CDR2 sequences are SNHLY and FYNNEI. The CDR3 contains 14 residues. The V gene lost 7 bases and the J gene lost 4 bases, with 14 bases spanning the gap. Written as DNA, the CDR3 is TGTGCCAGCAACTCAGGGGTATCCGGAAACACCATATATTTT. Its translation is CASNSGVSGNTIYF.

This sequence joins TRBV19 and TRBJ2-7; 8 bases align to TRBD2. CDR1 is LNHDA, CDR2 SQIVND, per germline (reference sequence). The trim removed 4 bases at V and 4 bases at J, leaving 9 bases unmatched. The CDR3 totals 15 residues. The CDR3 is CASSTPGGGKYEQYF. CDR3 DNA sequence: TGTGCCAGTAGTACCCCGGGGGGGGGCAAATACGAGCAGTACTTC. Combining the CDR3 with reference TRBV19 and TRBJ2-7 gives the whole variable domain DGGITQSPKYLFRKEGQNVTLSCEQNLNHDAMYWYRQDPGQGLRLIYYSQIVNDFQKGDIAEGYSVSREKKESFPLTVTSAQKNPTAFYLCASSTPGGGKYEQYFGPGTRLTVT.

J is TRBJ2-7 and V is TRBV5-8; 11 bases fit TRBD2. The junction had 12 bases not matched to a gene; V was cut back by 0 bases and J by 4 bases. CDR1 and CDR2 (germline): SGHTS, YDEGEE. This CDR3 spans 18 amino acids. The CDR3 protein is CASSLAGSGGAGDYEQYF. CDR3 sequence (DNA): TGTGCCAGCAGCTTGGCCGGTAGCGGGGGGGCCGGGGATTACGAGCAGTACTTC.

CDR3 sequence reads: CASSQPRQVSYEQYF. The CDR3 DNA reads TGCGCCAGCAGCCAACCTAGACAGGTTTCCTACGAGCAGTACTTC. V and J are TRBV4-1 and TRBJ2-7; weak D call: TRBD1 (6 bases). Trimming stripped 2 bases from V and 1 base from J, with 12 bases between. This CDR3 region has 15 residues. Germline V lookup: CDR1 MGHRA, CDR2 YSYEKL.

The rearrangement uses TRBV5-1 and TRBJ1-1, with unresolved D. V gave up 0 bases and J gave up 1 base, with 7 bases separating them. The germline V gene encodes CDR1 SGHRS and CDR2 YFSETQ. CDR3 length: 14 amino acids. The CDR3 reads CASSLVIGNTEAFF. In nucleotides, the CDR3 is TGCGCCAGCAGCTTGGTAATCGGGAACACTGAAGCTTTCTTT.

This chain uses TRBV9 with TRBJ2-5, with 7 bases identical to TRBD2. This CDR3 region has 15 residues. Germline loops: CDR1 SGDLS, CDR2 YYNGEE. Losses at the gene ends were 1 base for V and 1 base for J; bases not matched to a gene: 4. The CDR3 protein is CASSVSPGGQETQYF. For the CDR3, the DNA is TGTGCCAGCAGCGTATCTCCGGGAGGCCAAGAGACCCAGTACTTC.

The chain links TRBV2 to TRBJ2-2; D gene ambiguous. V lost 4 bases and J lost 2, with 11 bases in between. CDR1 and CDR2 (germline): SNHLY, FYNNEI. This CDR3 spans 15 amino acids. The CDR3 bases are TGTGCCAGCAGTGCAGTGCTCCGAAACACCGGGGAGCTGTTTTTT. It specifies CASSAVLRNTGELFF.

This clone was recorded once. The chain combines TRBV19 with TRBJ2-3; TRBD2 matches 12 bases. The CDR3 covers 16 residues. Trimming removed 5 bases from V and 6 bases from J; junction bases left unmatched: 9. Germline-derived CDR1 and CDR2 are LNHDA and SQIVND (reference sequence). The CDR3 nucleotides read TGTGCCAGTAGTGCGCGAGCTAGCGGGGGGGCCGATACGCAGTATTTT. Translating gives CASSARASGGADTQYF.

The rearrangement joins TRBV18 to TRBJ1-4, with a weak D call TRBD1 (5 bases). Germline V gives CDR1 KGHSH, CDR2 LQKENI. The CDR3 extends over 14 amino acids. With 2 bases removed from V and 8 bases from J, the gap between germline ends came to 12 bases. CDR3 region: CASSPIRDEEKLFF. CDR3 sequence (DNA): TGTGCCAGCTCACCAATCAGGGATGAGGAAAAACTGTTTTTT.

CDR3 coding DNA: TGTGCCAGCAGCCTTTGGGACAGCTTAAACACCGGGGAGCTGTTTTTT. It specifies CASSLWDSLNTGELFF. The chain is built from TRBV3-1 (or the pseudogene TRBV3-2) and TRBJ2-2; 7 bases agree with TRBD1. In germline, CDR1 is LGHDT, CDR2 YNNKEL (reference sequence). Losses at the gene ends were 4 bases for V and 2 bases for J; bases not matched to a gene: 7. The CDR3 has 16 amino acids.

This clone was seen a handful of times. This chain links TRBV2 with TRBJ1-5, with 7 bases fitting TRBD1. Germline loops: CDR1 SNHLY, CDR2 FYNNEI. This CDR3 comprises 15 residues. Germline trimming cut 6 bases from V and 3 bases from J; bases unmatched to any gene: 8. The CDR3 spells CASSATGDLNQPQHF. The CDR3 nucleotides are TGTGCCAGCAGCGCTACAGGGGACCTCAATCAGCCCCAGCATTTT.

The gene calls are TRBV19 and TRBJ1-1, with D possibly TRBD1 on 5 matching bases. The length of the CDR3 is 13 residues. The germline V gene encodes CDR1 LNHDA and CDR2 SQIVND (reference sequence). V was pared by 5 bases and J by 3 bases, with 10 bases between. Written as DNA, the CDR3 is TGTGCCAGTAGTTGGGCCAGGGACACTGAAGCTTTCTTT. This translates into CASSWARDTEAFF. Full variable domain (remainder filled in from reference TRBV19 and TRBJ1-1): DGGITQSPKYLFRKEGQNVTLSCEQNLNHDAMYWYRQDPGQGLRLIYYSQIVNDFQKGDIAEGYSVSREKKESFPLTVTSAQKNPTAFYLCASSWARDTEAFFGQGTRLTVV.

This clone is a singleton in its sample. This rearrangement joins TRBV3-1 (or the pseudogene TRBV3-2) to TRBJ1-2, with TRBD1 as a possible D gene (5 bases). The CDR3 runs to 15 residues. CDR1 and CDR2 (germline): LGHDT, YNNKEL (reference sequence). Trimming removed 4 bases from V and 1 base from J, with 13 bases in between. CDR3 amino acids: CASSPETAYNYGYTF. CDR3 DNA sequence: TGTGCCAGCAGCCCAGAGACAGCTTATAACTATGGCTACACCTTC.

The chain combines TRBV2 with TRBJ1-2; D is perhaps TRBD1 (6 bases). Germline CDR1 and CDR2: SNHLY and FYNNEI. V shed 3 bases and J shed 7 bases, with 15 bases lying between them. The CDR3 contains 14 residues. The CDR3 DNA reads TGTGCCAGCAGTGATAGGGGACAAGTAGGTGGCTACACCTTC. The encoded protein is CASSDRGQVGGYTF.